Following are 10 T cell receptor beta chains from one sample sequenced in a study of spatial heterogeneity in lung cancer. The time point was: blood at routine non-recurrence follow-up after resection. From the 5' RACE reads, TCRdb called clonotypes with MiXCR, one entry per CDR3 protein. Of about 16,000 distinct CDR3 sequences in the sample, 5% to 6.5% were seen once. Sequencing was performed on PBMCs, taken at follow-up. The receptors stem from a male donor with early-stage non-small cell lung cancer.

This clonotype was seen a few times. The gene calls are TRBV12-3 or TRBV12-4 and TRBJ2-7, with 7 bases matching TRBD2. The CDR3 contains 14 residues. Unmatched junction bases numbered 3, after V lost 1 base and J lost 3 bases. CDR3 in amino acids: CASSLGGRGYEQYF. CDR3 in DNA: TGTGCCAGCAGTTTAGGAGGGAGGGGCTACGAGCAGTACTTC.

This clonotype has a count of ten or more. The chain joins TRBV7-2 to TRBJ2-2, with 11 bases matching TRBD1. Trimming at V came to 4 bases and at J to 5 bases, leaving 3 bases not matched to a gene. The CDR3 extends over 15 amino acids. Per germline, CDR1 SGHTA and CDR2 FQGNSA. The CDR3: CASSSGTGGTGELFF. The DNA for the CDR3 is TGTGCCAGCAGCTCGGGGACAGGGGGGACCGGGGAGCTGTTTTTT.

Many counts were recorded for this clonotype. DNA for the CDR3: TGTGCCAGCAGTTTATTGACAGCTGGGAACACTGAAGCTTTCTTT. It specifies CASSLLTAGNTEAFF. The chain couples TRBV28 to TRBJ1-1, with a possible D match to TRBD1 (5 bases). CDR3 size: 15 residues. V shed 1 base and J shed 1 base, with 10 bases lying between them. Germline V gene sequence: CDR1 MDHEN, CDR2 SYDVKM.

There are many counts of this clonotype. The genes are TRBV7-9 and TRBJ2-2, with 8 bases fitting TRBD2. The length of the CDR3 is 17 residues. CDR1 is SEHNR, CDR2 FQNEAQ, per germline (reference sequence). The junction had 9 bases not matched to a gene; V was cut back by 5 bases and J by 1 base. As DNA, the CDR3 is TGTGCCAGCAGCCCTCGTTTGAGCGGGGGGAACACCGGGGAGCTGTTTTTT. This sequence encodes CASSPRLSGGNTGELFF.

Many counts were recorded for this clonotype. The chain is built from TRBV3-1 and TRBJ1-2, with TRBD1 matching 7 bases. This CDR3 comprises 16 residues. The V gene end was trimmed by 0 bases and the J gene end by 4 bases; junction bases not matched to a gene: 8. Germline values: CDR1 LGHDT, CDR2 YNNKEL (reference sequence). The CDR3 sequence is CASSQDWAGGGYGYTF. CDR3 DNA sequence: TGTGCCAGCAGCCAAGATTGGGCAGGGGGTGGCTATGGCTACACCTTC.

This clonotype was seen repeatedly, ten times or more. J is TRBJ2-3 and V is TRBV18; 8 bases fit TRBD2. The germline V gene has CDR1 KGHSH and CDR2 LQKENI. With V trimmed by 1 base and J by 3 bases, 3 bases remained unmatched. This CDR3 is 15 amino acids long. CDR3 loop: CASSPRGLVTDTQYF. The CDR3, as DNA: TGTGCCAGCTCACCACGGGGACTAGTGACAGATACGCAGTATTTT.

This clonotype was detected many times. The chain recombines TRBV7-2 with TRBJ2-5; D perhaps matches TRBD1 (6 bases). Germline-derived CDR1 and CDR2 are SGHTA and FQGNSA. The CDR3 covers 15 residues. The ends were cut back, 1 base at V and 6 bases at J, with 15 bases in the middle. This CDR3 is CASSLVSAQGKTQYF. For the CDR3, the DNA is TGTGCCAGCAGCTTAGTTAGCGCGCAGGGGAAGACCCAGTACTTC.

This chain links TRBV5-1 with TRBJ1-1, with 7 bases aligning to TRBD1. The CDR3 has 17 amino acids. With 0 bases clipped from V and 1 base from J, the junction kept 9 bases outside the gene matches. Germline values: CDR1 SGHRS, CDR2 YFSETQ. CDR3 nucleotide sequence: TGCGCCAGCAGCTTGGCTTTAAAGGGGGCGCAGAACACTGAAGCTTTCTTT. Translated, it gives CASSLALKGAQNTEAFF.

This clonotype occurred many times. The V gene is TRBV6-2 or TRBV6-3, the J gene TRBJ2-1; tentatively, D is TRBD2 (6 bases). The CDR3 totals 13 residues. Germline assignment: CDR1 MNHEY and CDR2 SVGEGT. The V end was cut by 6 bases, the J end by 6 bases, with 12 bases between. The CDR3 nucleotides are TGTGCCAGCAGCTCTAGGCGGGGCAATGAGCAGTTCTTC. Protein product: CASSSRRGNEQFF.

The table lists this clonotype with many counts. This CDR3 is CASSLATGAENEKLFF. For the CDR3, the DNA is TGCGCCAGCAGCTTGGCAACAGGGGCGGAAAATGAAAAACTGTTTTTT. The gene calls are TRBV5-1 and TRBJ1-4; 7 bases align to TRBD1. The CDR3 is 16 residues long. Per the germline V gene, CDR1 is SGHRS and CDR2 is YFSETQ. V gave up 0 bases and J gave up 5 bases; unmatched junction bases: 7. The variable domain in full, with the rest retrieved from reference TRBV5-1 and TRBJ1-4, is KAGVTQTPRYLIKTRGQQVTLSCSPISGHRSVSWYQQTPGQGLQFLFEYFSETQRNKGNFPGRFSGRQFSNSRSEMNVSTLELGDSALYLCASSLATGAENEKLFFGSGTQLSVL.